The 14 T cell receptor beta chains reported below all come from one sample, sequenced in a study of blood T cell repertoires in COVID-19. TCRdb's table, derived via immunoSEQ multiplex PCR, lists solely in-frame clones and lacks some. The sample records 190,000 or so clones, around 79% being singletons. The specimen was peripheral blood. The receptor set was obtained from a man aged 45 to 65 who had recovered from COVID-19.

This chain uses TRBV27 with TRBJ1-6; the D is unclear. The V end was cut by 5 bases, the J end by 7 bases, with 12 bases between. CDR1 and CDR2 (germline): MNHEY, SMNVEV (reference sequence). This CDR3 region has 14 residues. The CDR3: CASSPRGTNSPLHF. The CDR3 nucleotides read TGTGCCAGCAGTCCTCGGGGAACAAATTCACCCCTCCACTTT.

The chain links TRBV5-1 to TRBJ2-7; weak D call: TRBD1 (5 bases). Deletions cut 2 bases from V and 3 bases from J, with 12 bases between. There are 14 residues in the CDR3. The germline V gene has CDR1 SGHRS and CDR2 YFSETQ. CDR3 sequence (DNA): TGCGCCAGCAGCTTTCAGGGTTTGAACTACGAGCAGTACTTC. Residues: CASSFQGLNYEQYF.

About this clone itself: This may be a read error: a much more frequent sequence differs by one nucleotide. The V and J genes are TRBV7-2 and TRBJ2-1; 7 bases align to TRBD1. V lost 5 bases to trimming and J lost 2 bases; unmatched junction nucleotides: 6. CDR1 is SGHTA, CDR2 FQGNSA, per germline. This CDR3 spans 15 amino acids. CDR3 bases: TGTGCCAGCAGCCAACAGGGGAGCCCCTACAATGAGCAGTTCTTC. It translates to CASSQQGSPYNEQFF.

The chain carries TRBV20-1 and TRBJ2-1; 7 bases line up with TRBD2. CDR1 DFQATT and CDR2 SNEGSKA come from the germline V gene (reference sequence). V trimming: 3 bases; J trimming: 6 bases; junction bases outside the gene matches: 8. The CDR3 length is 14 residues. The CDR3 DNA follows: TGCAGTGCTAGTTCGTCTAGCGGAACCAATGAGCAGTTCTTC. It encodes CSASSSSGTNEQFF.

The J gene is TRBJ2-7, the V gene TRBV4-2, with 12 positions matching TRBD2. J gave up 6 bases and V 2 bases, and 5 bases lay outside the gene matches. This CDR3 is built from 15 residues. From germline, CDR1 is LGHNA and CDR2 YNFKEQ. The chain's CDR3 is CASSQLSSGRAEQYF. CDR3 DNA sequence: TGTGCCAGCAGCCAACTATCTAGCGGGAGGGCCGAGCAGTACTTC.

The V gene is TRBV27, the J gene TRBJ1-5; D is unclear. Trimming pared 1 base from V and 5 bases from J, leaving 12 bases between. This CDR3 is 15 amino acids long. Germline CDR1 and CDR2: MNHEY and SMNVEV (reference sequence). The CDR3 loop is CASSLYPEVDQPQHF. CDR3 in DNA: TGTGCCAGCAGTTTATACCCAGAGGTCGATCAGCCCCAGCATTTT.

V gene TRBV9 combines with J gene TRBJ1-2; D is uncertain. V shed 3 bases and J shed 6 bases, with 12 bases lying between them. CDR3 length equals 13 residues. CDR1 SGDLS and CDR2 YYNGEE come from the germline V gene. As DNA, the CDR3 is TGTGCCAGCAGCGCCGAGAAGTTTGATGGCTACACCTTC. Protein sequence: CASSAEKFDGYTF.

V gene TRBV6-6 combines with J gene TRBJ2-1; 9 nucleotides line up with TRBD1. This CDR3 comprises 14 residues. Looked up from germline, CDR1 is MNHNY and CDR2 is SVGAGI (reference sequence). V gave up 6 bases and J gave up 9 bases; unmatched junction bases: 9. CDR3 coding DNA: TGTGCCAGCAGCTCCGGGACAGGGAGTGGTGAGCAGTTCTTC. It translates to CASSSGTGSGEQFF.

This chain links TRBV19 with TRBJ2-1, with TRBD2 matching 8 bases. The CDR3 covers 14 residues. Germline assignment: CDR1 LNHDA and CDR2 SQIVND (reference sequence). With V trimmed by 1 base and J by 9 bases, 5 bases remained unmatched. CDR3 coding DNA: TGTGCCAGTAGTATAGCGGGAGGGCCAGGTGAGCAGTTCTTC. Translating it yields CASSIAGGPGEQFF.

This chain connects TRBV28 to TRBJ1-2; 8 bases match TRBD1. The CDR3 has 12 amino acids. Trimming at V came to 6 bases and at J to 6 bases, leaving 3 bases not matched to a gene. The germline gives CDR1 MDHEN, CDR2 SYDVKM. The DNA of the CDR3 is TGTGCCAGCAGGTCAGGGGGCGATGGCTACACCTTC. This gives the protein CASRSGGDGYTF.

This rearrangement joins TRBV5-1 to TRBJ2-1, with TRBD1 identical over 7 bases. This CDR3 contains 17 residues. Trimming cost V 0 bases and J 1 base; bases outside gene matches: 7. Germline lookup yields CDR1 SGHRS and CDR2 YFSETQ. The CDR3 DNA follows: TGCGCCAGCAGCTTGGGACAGGGCGGAAATTCCTACAATGAGCAGTTCTTC. It specifies CASSLGQGGNSYNEQFF. Full variable domain (outside the CDR3, taken from reference TRBV5-1 and TRBJ2-1): KAGVTQTPRYLIKTRGQQVTLSCSPISGHRSVSWYQQTPGQGLQFLFEYFSETQRNKGNFPGRFSGRQFSNSRSEMNVSTLELGDSALYLCASSLGQGGNSYNEQFFGPGTRLTVL.

The CDR3 DNA is TGTGCCAGCAGTTTCAGACAGGGACTCTACAATGAGCAGTTCTTC. Translated, it gives CASSFRQGLYNEQFF. V gene TRBV2 combines with J gene TRBJ2-1, with D tentatively TRBD1 (7 bases). Germline V gene lookup returns CDR1 SNHLY and CDR2 FYNNEI. V was trimmed by 5 bases and J by 3 bases, leaving 14 bases between them. The CDR3 spans 15 residues.

CDR3 in DNA: TGCGCCAGCAGCCCAACAGGGGACTCTGGAAACACCATATATTTT. Protein product: CASSPTGDSGNTIYF. The chain is built from TRBV5-1 and TRBJ1-3; 7 bases agree with TRBD1. J lost 0 bases, V lost 4 bases, and 4 bases had no gene match. The germline gives CDR1 SGHRS, CDR2 YFSETQ. The CDR3 consists of 15 residues.

The chain has TRBV11-3 and TRBJ2-3; D is uncertain. The V end lost 6 bases, the J end lost 6 bases, and 10 bases lay between the germline ends. The V gene's germline CDR1 is SGHNT and CDR2 YENEEA. This CDR3 region has 12 residues. The CDR3 nucleotides read TGTGCCAGCAGTTACCGGTCGGATACGCAGTATTTT. It yields the protein CASSYRSDTQYF.